This paragraph reports one T cell receptor (beta chain). The antigen is unknown. 13 Jbeta primers and 60 Vbeta primers were used for the PCR. The table came from immunoSEQ multiplex PCR; TCRdb's copy has only in-frame clones and leaves some out. The sample holds about 150,000 clones, about 84% seen once. The record originates from a study of cytomegalovirus exposure and HLA in healthy donors. Background on the study: Early released data comprised tens of millions of unique TCRs from HLA-typed donors.

Notes on the study in general: Differences between HLA loci emerged in a later analysis of TCR association rates, with DRB1 most and HLA-C fewest.

Unmatched junction bases numbered 4, after V lost 5 bases and J lost 3 bases. Germline CDR1 and CDR2: SGHNT and YYREEE (reference sequence). The CDR3 length is 14 residues. The rearrangement links TRBV5-4 to TRBJ2-5; TRBD1 matches at 10 bases. The TCR was taken from a woman aged 40 to 55 in good health and CMV-seropositive. The sequencing input was PBMCs. Written as DNA, the CDR3 is TGTGCCAGCAGTCCGGGACAGGGGAAAGAGACCCAGTACTTC. Its protein is CASSPGQGKETQYF.